Listed below are T cell receptor beta chains from one sample, sequenced in a study of T cells after yellow fever vaccination. TCRdb reanalysed the 5' RACE reads using MiXCR and keeps one entry per CDR3 protein. In the table there are under 300,000 distinct CDR3 sequences, 6.5% to 8.5% of which are singletons. The source was CD4+ T cells sorted from PBMCs, collected 15 days after the yellow fever booster vaccination. These receptors were collected from a man aged 30 to 45 who received the YFV17D yellow fever vaccine. Both conserved end residues are part of each CDR3.

J gene: TRBJ1-5
V gene: TRBV20-1
CDR3 protein: CSALHRGAYQPQHF

J gene: TRBJ2-7
V gene: TRBV6-5
CDR3 protein: CASSYRTSRYEQYF

J gene: TRBJ1-5
V gene: TRBV24-1
CDR3 protein: CATSDRVDQPQHF

J gene: TRBJ2-1
V gene: TRBV7-2
CDR3 protein: CASSFGSFESISEQFF

J gene: TRBJ2-1
V gene: TRBV9
CDR3 protein: CASSVATGSYNEQFF

J gene: TRBJ1-1
V gene: TRBV5-1
CDR3 protein: CASSEGPASLEAFF

J gene: TRBJ2-1
V gene: TRBV27
CDR3 protein: CASSLLRGVTGQIDHEQFF

J gene: TRBJ2-2
V gene: TRBV6-2/TRBV6-3
CDR3 protein: CASSYAGSNAGELFF

J gene: TRBJ2-6
V gene: TRBV12-3/TRBV12-4
CDR3 protein: CASSSPGANVLTF

J gene: TRBJ2-2
V gene: TRBV11-2
CDR3 protein: CASSYALPSTGELFF

J gene: TRBJ2-3
V gene: TRBV20-1
CDR3 protein: CSANRVTDTQYF

J gene: TRBJ2-5
V gene: TRBV20-1
CDR3 protein: CSARKRGTRTETQYF

J gene: TRBJ2-4
V gene: TRBV3-1
CDR3 protein: CASSPRAVLAKNIQYF

J gene: TRBJ1-2
V gene: TRBV5-8
CDR3 protein: CASSLVGGYTF

J gene: TRBJ1-1
V gene: TRBV7-2
CDR3 protein: CASSLMGTEAFF

J gene: TRBJ2-5
V gene: TRBV12-3/TRBV12-4
CDR3 protein: CASSPGSHQETQYF

J gene: TRBJ1-1
V gene: TRBV5-1
CDR3 protein: CASSYRQGINTEAFF

J gene: TRBJ2-7
V gene: TRBV2
CDR3 protein: CASRSAGGPSEQYF

J gene: TRBJ2-1
V gene: TRBV20-1
CDR3 protein: CSASWLAGGSEQFF

J gene: TRBJ2-7
V gene: TRBV2
CDR3 protein: CASSEVDLIF

J gene: TRBJ1-6
V gene: TRBV20-1
CDR3 protein: CSARERIYNSPLHF

J gene: TRBJ2-1
V gene: TRBV12-3/TRBV12-4
CDR3 protein: CASSLVHEQFF

J gene: TRBJ2-7
V gene: TRBV11-3
CDR3 protein: CASSLGVGQTRLSYEQYF

J gene: TRBJ2-5
V gene: TRBV25-1
CDR3 protein: CASSESAGTQETQYF

J gene: TRBJ2-5
V gene: TRBV5-1
CDR3 protein: CASSSDETQYF

J gene: TRBJ2-7
V gene: TRBV20-1
CDR3 protein: CSAAGTSASYEQYF

J gene: TRBJ2-5
V gene: TRBV4-3
CDR3 protein: CASSQDRGLAGGETQYF

J gene: TRBJ2-5
V gene: TRBV29-1
CDR3 protein: CSVVVPQETQYF

J gene: TRBJ2-1
V gene: TRBV6-1
CDR3 protein: CASSTRRAGDSSYNEQFF

J gene: TRBJ2-7
V gene: TRBV6-2/TRBV6-3
CDR3 protein: CASRRGSFSYEQYF

J gene: TRBJ2-5
V gene: TRBV5-1
CDR3 protein: CASSLGDSHLETQYF

J gene: TRBJ2-1
V gene: TRBV6-4
CDR3 protein: CASSRAEQFF

J gene: TRBJ2-5
V gene: TRBV7-8
CDR3 protein: CASSLDPVSQETQYF

J gene: TRBJ2-1
V gene: TRBV5-4
CDR3 protein: CASSLAAGVSYNEQFF

J gene: TRBJ2-1
V gene: TRBV6-2/TRBV6-3
CDR3 protein: CASGLGGPNEQFF

J gene: TRBJ2-6
V gene: TRBV6-1
CDR3 protein: CASNSSPRSGANVLTF

J gene: TRBJ2-7
V gene: TRBV5-6
CDR3 protein: CASSRTSGKASYEQYF

J gene: TRBJ2-5
V gene: TRBV5-1
CDR3 protein: CASSGGAQETQYF

J gene: TRBJ2-3
V gene: TRBV4-3
CDR3 protein: CASSRQALGDTQYF

J gene: TRBJ2-7
V gene: TRBV10-3
CDR3 protein: CAISETRDTGEQYF

J gene: TRBJ2-3
V gene: TRBV20-1
CDR3 protein: CSARQVPGGAQYF

J gene: TRBJ1-1
V gene: TRBV6-2/TRBV6-3
CDR3 protein: CASSYGRWNTEAFF

J gene: TRBJ2-1
V gene: TRBV20-1
CDR3 protein: CSAKKTGGMDEQFF

J gene: TRBJ2-7
V gene: TRBV7-2
CDR3 protein: CASSLAGGIYEQYF

J gene: TRBJ1-5
V gene: TRBV29-1
CDR3 protein: CSVGDLESQHF

J gene: TRBJ1-6
V gene: TRBV19
CDR3 protein: CASSRKTGTNSPLHF

J gene: TRBJ2-2
V gene: TRBV18
CDR3 protein: CASSPPLLNTGELFF